Shown below are 22 T cell receptor beta chains from a single sample sequenced in a study of early stage breast cancer tumors. Some clones are missing from TCRdb's copy, which holds only in-frame ones; the method was immunoSEQ multiplex PCR. The sample lists 45,000 to 50,000 clones; 65% to 90% were seen once. Material for sequencing was blood. The source of these receptors is a person aged 45 to 59 with breast cancer.

The chain joins TRBV7-9 to TRBJ2-2, with 8 bases lining up with TRBD1. The CDR3 covers 15 residues. V trimming: 9 bases; J trimming: 6 bases; junction bases outside the gene matches: 12. Germline CDR1 is SEHNR and CDR2 is FQNEAQ (reference sequence). Here the CDR3 reads CARDGGQGVPGELFF. The CDR3 coding sequence is TGTGCCAGGGACGGAGGACAGGGTGTGCCCGGGGAGCTGTTTTTT.

The chain joins TRBV19 to TRBJ1-5; D gene uncertain. V gave up 3 bases and J gave up 6 bases, with 12 bases separating them. The CDR3 is made up of 14 amino acids. Germline assignment: CDR1 LNHDA and CDR2 SQIVND (reference sequence). For the CDR3, the DNA is TGTGCCAGTAGTATCCCGGGAGGCGGTCAGCCCCAGCATTTT. Its protein is CASSIPGGGQPQHF.

The chain joins TRBV9 to TRBJ2-1; D possibly corresponds to TRBD2 (6 bases). CDR1 SGDLS and CDR2 YYNGEE come from the germline V gene. The CDR3 has 15 residues. Trimming removed 3 bases from V and 3 bases from J, with 13 bases in between. The CDR3 reads CASSAPAGLYNEQFF. In nucleotides, the CDR3 is TGTGCCAGCAGCGCCCCTGCGGGACTCTACAATGAGCAGTTCTTC.

The chain combines TRBV4-1 with TRBJ2-3, with 9 bases aligning to TRBD2. J gave up 3 bases and V 0 bases, and 16 bases lay outside the gene matches. The CDR3 sequence is 20 residues long. CDR1 is MGHRA, CDR2 YSYEKL, per germline. CDR3 protein: CASSQDLDSGSRLGTDTQYF. CDR3 DNA sequence: TGCGCCAGCAGCCAAGATCTTGATAGCGGGAGTCGGTTGGGAACAGATACGCAGTATTTT.

The chain has TRBV7-8 and TRBJ1-1; perhaps TRBD1 as D (5 bases). CDR3 length equals 15 residues. V dropped 2 bases and J dropped 0 bases, with 10 bases sitting between them. Germline-derived CDR1 and CDR2 are SGHVS and FQNEAQ. CDR3 region: CASSLLWGLNTEAFF. In DNA form, the CDR3 reads TGTGCCAGCAGCTTATTGTGGGGACTGAACACTGAAGCTTTCTTT.

This clone is medium-sized. The chain has TRBV4-2 and TRBJ2-7; TRBD1 aligns across 12 bases. There are 15 residues in the CDR3. The ends lost 3 bases at V and 5 bases at J; junction bases unmatched: 5. Germline lookup yields CDR1 LGHNA and CDR2 YNFKEQ. Here the CDR3 DNA reads TGTGCCAGCAGCCAGCCGGGACAGGGGGCGGACGAGCAGTACTTC. Translating gives CASSQPGQGADEQYF.

The chain employs TRBV29-1 and TRBJ2-3, with TRBD2 as a possible D gene (5 bases). Trimming removed 7 bases from V and 5 bases from J, with 13 bases in between. The CDR3 totals 12 residues. Germline V gene sequence: CDR1 SQVTM, CDR2 ANQGSEA. In DNA, the CDR3 is TGCAGCGAACGGACCGAGGGAGATACGCAGTATTTT. Translating gives CSERTEGDTQYF.

This clone was observed a handful of times. The chain links TRBV2 to TRBJ1-5; D gene ambiguous. The V gene lost 1 base and the J gene lost 3 bases, with 7 bases spanning the gap. Looked up from germline, CDR1 is SNHLY and CDR2 is FYNNEI. This CDR3 is built from 14 residues. The CDR3, as DNA: TGTGCCAGCAGTGAAGGTAGGAACAATCAGCCCCAGCATTTT. This gives the protein CASSEGRNNQPQHF.

The genes are TRBV18 and TRBJ2-7, with 11 bases lining up with TRBD1. V lost 3 bases to trimming and J lost 6 bases; unmatched junction nucleotides: 13. The germline V gene encodes CDR1 KGHSH and CDR2 LQKENI. The CDR3 is made up of 17 amino acids. The DNA for the CDR3 is TGTGCCAGCTCACCGCCGGGACAGGGGGTGCAGTCTCGCGAGCAGTACTTC. As protein: CASSPPGQGVQSREQYF.

This rearrangement joins TRBV10-3 to TRBJ1-2; weak D call: TRBD1 (6 bases). The CDR3 extends over 15 amino acids. From germline, CDR1 is ENHRY and CDR2 SYGVKD. V dropped 4 bases and J dropped 2 bases, with 14 bases sitting between them. The CDR3 loop reads CAISGQGKENYGYTF. DNA of the CDR3: TGTGCCATCAGTGGCCAGGGGAAGGAAAACTATGGCTACACCTTC.

The genes are TRBV7-9 and TRBJ2-1; TRBD1 aligns across 9 bases. Trimming at V came to 5 bases and at J to 6 bases, leaving 8 bases not matched to a gene. The V gene's germline CDR1 is SEHNR and CDR2 FQNEAQ (reference sequence). The CDR3 is made up of 15 amino acids. CDR3: CASSLPTGGGNEQFF. The CDR3, as DNA: TGTGCCAGCAGCCTCCCGACAGGGGGGGGCAATGAGCAGTTCTTC.

This sequence joins TRBV4-3 and TRBJ1-5; D perhaps matches TRBD1 (6 bases). Trimming removed 0 bases at V and 3 bases at J, with 9 bases between. The CDR3 length is 15 residues. Germline-derived CDR1 and CDR2 are LGHNA and YSLEER. CDR3 DNA: TGCGCCAGCAGCCAAGACGGACAGCTCAATCAGCCCCAGCATTTT. Protein: CASSQDGQLNQPQHF.

The chain carries TRBV6-6 and TRBJ1-5; TRBD1 is a possible D gene (6 bases). From germline, CDR1 is MNHNY and CDR2 SVGAGI (reference sequence). This CDR3 region has 14 residues. V was clipped by 7 bases and J by 1 base, with 11 bases between them. CDR3 sequence (DNA): TGTGCCAGCACGGCAGGGGTAAGCAATCAGCCCCAGCATTTT. Its translation: CASTAGVSNQPQHF.

In this sample, this clone turned up once. The chain combines TRBV7-6 with TRBJ2-1; 7 positions match TRBD2. Losses at the gene ends were 5 bases for V and 6 bases for J; bases not matched to a gene: 19. The CDR3 length is 18 residues. Germline CDR1 SGHVS, CDR2 FNYEAQ. CDR3 DNA: TGTGCCAGCAGCCCAGAAAGGACATCGGCGGGAGTTTTCAATGAGCAGTTCTTC. Translated, it gives CASSPERTSAGVFNEQFF.

CDR3 amino acids: CASSRGLAGGTDTQYF. Here the CDR3 DNA reads TGCGCCAGCAGCCGTGGACTAGCGGGGGGAACAGATACGCAGTATTTT. The chain is built from TRBV5-1 and TRBJ2-3, with TRBD2 identical over 14 bases. CDR1 is SGHRS and CDR2 is YFSETQ in the germline V gene. The CDR3 consists of 16 residues. Trimming at V came to 4 bases and at J to 3 bases, leaving 4 bases not matched to a gene.

The CDR3 sequence: CASSGTGSYSGNTIYF. The CDR3 DNA reads TGTGCCAGCAGTGGGACAGGCTCCTACTCTGGAAACACCATATATTTT. The gene calls are TRBV6-1 and TRBJ1-3, with 7 positions matching TRBD1. V trimming: 4 bases; J trimming: 0 bases; junction bases outside the gene matches: 6. Looked up from germline, CDR1 is MNHNS and CDR2 is SASEGT. The CDR3 sequence is 16 residues long.

The rearrangement joins TRBV18 to TRBJ2-7; D unclear. There are 13 residues in the CDR3. V lost 2 bases to trimming and J lost 3 bases, with 8 bases between them. Germline CDR1 is KGHSH and CDR2 is LQKENI. This chain's CDR3 is CASSPGLDYEQYF. As DNA, the CDR3 is TGTGCCAGCTCACCAGGGCTAGACTACGAGCAGTACTTC.

This chain links TRBV9 with TRBJ2-2, with D perhaps TRBD2 (5 bases). The CDR3 runs 18 residues. The germline gives CDR1 SGDLS, CDR2 YYNGEE. V was pared by 2 bases and J by 5 bases, with 22 bases between. CDR3 amino acids: CASSVALPDTGGTGELFF. CDR3 nucleotide sequence: TGTGCCAGCAGCGTGGCCCTACCCGACACCGGAGGTACCGGGGAGCTGTTTTTT.

The V and J genes are TRBV18 and TRBJ1-1; TRBD1 aligns across 9 bases. The CDR3 has 16 amino acids. V lost 3 bases, J lost 4 bases, and 9 bases stayed unmatched. In germline, CDR1 is KGHSH, CDR2 LQKENI. The CDR3 coding sequence is TGTGCCAGCTCACCCTTAGAACAGGGGGCGAGCACTGAAGCTTTCTTT. Translation: CASSPLEQGASTEAFF.

The table lists this clone with a few counts. The V and J genes are TRBV30 and TRBJ1-1; D is possibly TRBD1 (6 bases). The V gene's germline CDR1 is GTSNPN and CDR2 SVGIG (reference sequence). The germline V and J ends were trimmed by 3 bases and 1 base, with 9 bases remaining between them. CDR3 size: 13 residues. CDR3 nucleotide sequence: TGTGCCTGGAGCCTACAGGGGAACACTGAAGCTTTCTTT. As protein: CAWSLQGNTEAFF.

The chain is built from TRBV5-1 and TRBJ1-4, with TRBD1 matching 9 bases. Germline CDR1 is SGHRS and CDR2 is YFSETQ. The CDR3 loop spans 15 amino acids. V dropped 5 bases and J dropped 8; count of bases not matched to a gene: 10. Here the CDR3 DNA reads TGCGCCAGCAGGGACTCCGGGACAGGGATAGAAAAACTGTTTTTT. It yields the protein CASRDSGTGIEKLFF.

The sample holds one count of this clone. This chain links TRBV7-2 with TRBJ2-7, with a weak D call TRBD2 (5 bases). CDR1 and CDR2 from the germline V gene are SGHTA and FQGNSA. This CDR3 spans 14 amino acids. The V end lost 1 base, the J end lost 1 base, and 8 bases lay between the germline ends. The CDR3 bases are TGTGCCAGCAGCTTAGGGAGGCAATCCTACGAGCAGTACTTC. Protein: CASSLGRQSYEQYF.